The entry below describes one T cell receptor (beta chain). Its recognized antigen is unknown. Base qualities are missing; no much larger clone stands one base away. The cysteine opens and the phenylalanine closes a CDR3 of 16 amino acids. Just the 48-base CDR3 DNA is kept, in frame starting at base 1. Reading the germline V gene gives CDR1 SGDLS and CDR2 YYNGEE. The junction carries 20 bases between V and J, which are trimmed by 4 bases and 4 bases respectively. All of the isolated RNA was reverse transcribed with the High Capacity cDNA Reverse Transcription Kit, so expressed TCRB transcripts were sequenced. Naive, central memory and regulatory T cell samples underwent deep immunoSEQ sequencing, averaging roughly 3.3 million total reads per sample. Sorted cells were lysed in RLT buffer and RNA was extracted with DNase-treated RNeasy Micro or Mini kits, depending on cell number. To prevent cross-contamination, every cell subset was processed on its own, while patient and healthy donor samples were processed together. Using the immunoSEQ multiplex PCR, TCRB sequences were amplified from cDNA into 87-bp fragments spanning the CDR3 region. Sequencing of the amplicons was performed on the Illumina HiSeq platform. The paper's data handling went like this. Synthetic template baselines were used to correct PCR bias computationally, reads within Hamming distance 2 were collapsed together, and singletons that could not be merged were discarded. Reads were aligned to IMGT to assign V, D and J genes, CDR3 length, and insertions or deletions at six rearrangement sites. Within each subset, clonotype counts were normalized to sorted cell number, after which true diversity and Gini coefficients were computed with the tcR R package. Repertoire sharing was quantified using the overlap coefficient calculated on TCRB nucleotide sequences. Out-of-frame TCRB sequences from naive cells were analyzed to stand in for the pre-selection repertoire. TCRdb re-hosts the immuneACCESS table, in-frame sequences only. Its copies lack some clones; in the studies checked, an unresolved V gene accounts for under half of them, and the cause for the rest is not known. V and J calls and clone size follow that table, whereas D and trimming were derived from the DNA. The sample yields under 300,000 clones; 11% were counted once. Together, the top ten hold approximately 0.015% of the sample.

A single peripheral blood draw of approximately 120 mL on average was collected from each donor into heparinised tubes. Using a panel that included CD45RO, CCR7, CD25, CD127, CD95 and CD27, naive, central memory, regulatory and stem cell-like memory CD4+ T cells were sorted on a BD FACSAria II. Every sorted population had a purity above 95%. Right away, PBMCs were isolated by Lymphoprep density gradient centrifugation and were stained directly, with no culture step. Samples were stained and sorted in pairs, with one healthy donor and one patient per experiment, so that batch effects were minimized. The sample originates from a study of beta chain features in type 1 diabetes (dated by TCRdb to 2017 to 2018). Regarding the study in general: Mean age, gender distribution, total cell number and subset yield did not differ between patients and healthy donors. A total of roughly 100 million sorted cells were examined across all samples, and the number of cells per subset was strongly correlated with RNA yield. In the study, TCRB repertoires of sorted circulating CD4+ T cell subsets from recently diagnosed type 1 diabetes patients were compared with those of matched healthy donors. Regulatory and stem cell-like memory subsets were isolated from only 8 patients and about 8 healthy donors, whereas naive and central memory subsets came from all 30 or so donors. General study outcomes and caveats: Only small numbers of individuals were included in the HLA sub-analyses, which left unresolved whether HLA type had any influence on TCRB rearrangement. Shorter templates might have been favored by PCR, but patient and control samples were amplified and corrected together, so both groups would have been affected equally by any skew. Because cDNA was sequenced instead of genomic DNA, activated cells with high expression could be over-represented, although the groups did not differ in activation or CD3 levels. Patients with type 1 diabetes made fewer insertions and deleted more nucleotides at VDJ recombination sites, implying thymic rearrangement abnormalities. Type 1 diabetes patients showed a moderate but significant shortening of TCRB CDR3 length in all four CD4+ subsets. The naive, central memory and regulatory TCRB repertoires appeared to resemble one another more closely among patients than among healthy donors.

The sequencing sample was made of naive CD4+ T cells from blood. The cell subset or site label of this sample denotes: true naive CD4+ T cells. The receptor comes from a man younger than 40 with type 1 diabetes. The sequence joins TRBV9 to TRBJ2-5, with the identity of the D gene unclear. This receptor carries the CDR3 CASSLTPGPNLETQYF. The nucleotide sequence is given as TGTGCCAGCAGCCTCACGCCGGGTCCAAATCTAGAGACCCAGTACTTC.